The 8 T cell receptor beta chains below come from one sample, sequenced in a study of shared clonotypes between healthy human individuals. Positive CCR7 selection of CD45RO-negative cells yielded the naive CD8 cells, and terminally differentiated effector memory CD45RA+ cells were excluded. Only in-frame clones appear in the TCRdb table, and some are missing; sequencing was by immunoSEQ multiplex PCR. The sample includes millions of clones, about 93% of them seen just once. Sample: naive CD8+ T cells from PBMCs. These receptors all come from a man aged 18 to 30 in good health. Some clones in this sample may be carry-over from other donors' samples.

V gene TRBV28 combines with J gene TRBJ2-3, with D perhaps matching TRBD1 (5 bases). This CDR3 region has 16 residues. The V gene's germline CDR1 is MDHEN and CDR2 SYDVKM. V was cut by 6 bases and J by 4 bases, with 20 bases left in between. The CDR3 is CASSPTGGRDADTQYF. The CDR3 nucleotides read TGTGCCAGCAGCCCCACAGGTGGCAGGGATGCAGATACGCAGTATTTT.

This chain joins TRBV21-1 and TRBJ2-1; the table's D call TRBD2 went unverified against the DNA. TRBV21-1 is designated a pseudogene. The CDR3 has 17 amino acids. The CDR3 spells CASSKTPSGRVYNEQFF. The DNA of the CDR3 is TGTGCCAGCAGCAAGACCCCTAGCGGGAGGGTTTACAATGAGCAGTTCTTC.

The V and J genes are TRBV30 and TRBJ2-2; 11 bases match TRBD2. This CDR3 is built from 18 residues. Germline V gene lookup returns CDR1 GTSNPN and CDR2 SVGIG (reference sequence). Trimming cost V 3 bases and J 5 bases; bases outside gene matches: 14. CDR3 region: CAWSRLAGGLSGTGELFF. In DNA form, the CDR3 reads TGTGCCTGGAGCCGCCTAGCGGGAGGCCTTTCGGGGACCGGGGAGCTGTTTTTT.

CDR3 region: CASSFLPGTESHEQYF. CDR3 coding DNA: TGTGCCAGCAGTTTTCTCCCCGGGACAGAGTCCCACGAGCAGTACTTC. The rearrangement joins TRBV27 to TRBJ2-7, with 7 bases aligning to TRBD1. J gave up 5 bases and V 3 bases, and 13 bases lay outside the gene matches. This CDR3 spans 16 amino acids. The germline V gene has CDR1 MNHEY and CDR2 SMNVEV (reference sequence).

This chain links TRBV30 with TRBJ2-7; unclear D gene. CDR1 and CDR2 from the germline V gene are GTSNPN and SVGIG (reference sequence). Trimming took 2 bases from V and 6 from J, leaving 14 bases between them. The CDR3 spans 13 residues. The CDR3 here is CAWSIDMGVEQYF. The CDR3 DNA is TGTGCCTGGAGTATAGACATGGGCGTCGAGCAGTACTTC.

This clone appeared once. The chain carries TRBV27 and TRBJ1-5; TRBD1 agrees at 7 bases. The CDR3 covers 17 residues. In germline, CDR1 is MNHEY, CDR2 SMNVEV (reference sequence). The ends lost 5 bases at V and 2 bases at J; junction bases unmatched: 12. The CDR3, as DNA: TGTGCCAGCAGTGTAGGAAGGACAGGCGGCGGCAATCAGCCCCAGCATTTT. It translates to CASSVGRTGGGNQPQHF.

On this clone: The germline gene is not matched at one end of the junction; a read error may be the cause. The rearrangement joins TRBV28 to TRBJ2-4; D gene uncertain. The CDR3 length is 13 residues. The germline V gene encodes CDR1 MDHEN and CDR2 SYDVKM. The CDR3 region has the DNA TGTGCCAGCAGTTTGTTCGAGTCCAGGCATCTGGACTTC. Translating it yields CASSLFESRHLDF.

This clone was found once. This same CDR3 is encoded by further DNA sequences in the sample. The chain joins TRBV9 to TRBJ1-1; a weak D match, TRBD1 (6 bases). The V gene's germline CDR1 is SGDLS and CDR2 YYNGEE. This CDR3 has 14 amino acids. V was trimmed by 2 bases and J by 1 base, leaving 9 bases between them. CDR3 sequence (DNA): TGTGCCAGCAGCGTCGAAGGGGGGAACACTGAAGCTTTCTTT. Its translation: CASSVEGGNTEAFF.